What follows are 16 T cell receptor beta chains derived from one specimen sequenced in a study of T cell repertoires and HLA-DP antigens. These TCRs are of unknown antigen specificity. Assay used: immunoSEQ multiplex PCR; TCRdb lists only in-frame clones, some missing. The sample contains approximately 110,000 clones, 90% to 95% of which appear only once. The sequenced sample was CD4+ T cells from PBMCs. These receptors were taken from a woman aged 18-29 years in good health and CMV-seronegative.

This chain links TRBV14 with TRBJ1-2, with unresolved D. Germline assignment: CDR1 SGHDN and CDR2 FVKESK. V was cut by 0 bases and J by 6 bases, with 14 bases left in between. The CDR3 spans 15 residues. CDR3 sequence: CASSQDTGRVHGYTF. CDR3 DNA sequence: TGTGCCAGCAGCCAAGATACTGGGAGGGTCCATGGCTACACCTTC.

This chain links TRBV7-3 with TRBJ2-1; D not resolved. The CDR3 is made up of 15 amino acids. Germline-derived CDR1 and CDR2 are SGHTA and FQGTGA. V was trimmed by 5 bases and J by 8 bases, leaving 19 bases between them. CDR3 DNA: TGTGCCAGCAGCCCCGGGTCCACGGTTCGGGATGAGCAGTTCTTC. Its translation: CASSPGSTVRDEQFF.

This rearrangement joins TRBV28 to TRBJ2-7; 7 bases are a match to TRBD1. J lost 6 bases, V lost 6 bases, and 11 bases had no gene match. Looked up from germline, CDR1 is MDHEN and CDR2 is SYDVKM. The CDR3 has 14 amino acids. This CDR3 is CASRTIGTATEQYF. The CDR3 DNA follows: TGTGCCAGCAGGACTATAGGGACAGCAACCGAGCAGTACTTC. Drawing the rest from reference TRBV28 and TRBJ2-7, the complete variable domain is DVKVTQSSRYLVKRTGEKVFLECVQDMDHENMFWYRQDPGLGLRLIYFSYDVKMKEKGDIPEGYSVSREKKERFSLILESASTNQTSMYLCASRTIGTATEQYFGPGTRLTVT.

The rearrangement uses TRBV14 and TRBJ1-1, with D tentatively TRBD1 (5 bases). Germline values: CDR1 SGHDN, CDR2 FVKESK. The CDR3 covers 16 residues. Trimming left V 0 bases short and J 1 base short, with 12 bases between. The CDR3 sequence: CASSQDLGGTNTEAFF. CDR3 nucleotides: TGTGCCAGCAGCCAAGATCTCGGGGGGACGAACACTGAAGCTTTCTTT.

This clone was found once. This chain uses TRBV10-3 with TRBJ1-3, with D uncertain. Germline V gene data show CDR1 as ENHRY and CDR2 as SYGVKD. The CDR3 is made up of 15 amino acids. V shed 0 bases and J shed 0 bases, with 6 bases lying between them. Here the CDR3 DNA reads TGTGCCATCAGTGAGTCGGAAGGCTCTGGAAACACCATATATTTT. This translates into CAISESEGSGNTIYF.

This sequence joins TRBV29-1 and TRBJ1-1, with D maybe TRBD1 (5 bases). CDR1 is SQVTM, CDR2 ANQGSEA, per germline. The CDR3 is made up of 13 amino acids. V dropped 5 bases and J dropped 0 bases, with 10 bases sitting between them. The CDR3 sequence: CSVRQLMNTEAFF. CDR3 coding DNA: TGCAGCGTTCGACAGTTGATGAACACTGAAGCTTTCTTT.

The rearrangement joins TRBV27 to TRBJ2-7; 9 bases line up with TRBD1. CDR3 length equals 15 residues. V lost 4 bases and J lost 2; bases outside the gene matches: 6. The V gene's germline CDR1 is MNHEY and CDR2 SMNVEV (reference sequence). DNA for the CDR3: TGTGCCAGCAGTTCCTCGGACAGGGGAACCTACGAGCAGTACTTC. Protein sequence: CASSSSDRGTYEQYF.

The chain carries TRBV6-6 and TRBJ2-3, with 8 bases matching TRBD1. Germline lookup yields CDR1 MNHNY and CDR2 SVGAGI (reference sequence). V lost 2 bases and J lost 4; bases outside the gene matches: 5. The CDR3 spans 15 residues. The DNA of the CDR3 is TGTGCCAGCAGTTACCCCCAGGGGGCGGCAGATACGCAGTATTTT. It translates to CASSYPQGAADTQYF.

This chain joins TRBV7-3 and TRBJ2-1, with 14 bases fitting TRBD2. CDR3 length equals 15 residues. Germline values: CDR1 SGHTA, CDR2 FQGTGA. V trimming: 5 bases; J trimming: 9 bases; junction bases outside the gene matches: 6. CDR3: CASSPGTSGSREQFF. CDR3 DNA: TGTGCCAGCAGCCCGGGGACTAGCGGGAGTCGTGAGCAGTTCTTC.

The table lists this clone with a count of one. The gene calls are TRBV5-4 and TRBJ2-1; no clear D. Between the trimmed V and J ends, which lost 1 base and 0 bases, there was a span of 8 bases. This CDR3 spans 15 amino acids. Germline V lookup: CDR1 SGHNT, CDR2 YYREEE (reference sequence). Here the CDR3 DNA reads TGTGCCAGCAGCTTGAAGGTGAACTCCTACAATGAGCAGTTCTTC. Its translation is CASSLKVNSYNEQFF.

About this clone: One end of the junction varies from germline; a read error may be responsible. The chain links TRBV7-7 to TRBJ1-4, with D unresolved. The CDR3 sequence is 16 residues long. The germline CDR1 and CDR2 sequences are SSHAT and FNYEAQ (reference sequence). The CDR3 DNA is TGTGCTAGCAGCTTAGAGACAAGGCGCGCTGAAGAAAAACTGTTTTTT. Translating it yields CASSLETRRAEEKLFF. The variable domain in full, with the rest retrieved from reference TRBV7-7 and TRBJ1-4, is GAGVSQSPRYKVTKRGQDVTLRCDPISSHATLYWYQQALGQGPEFLTYFNYEAQPDKSGLPSDRFSAERPEGSISTLTIQRTEQRDSAMYRCASSLETRRAEEKLFFGSGTQLSVL.

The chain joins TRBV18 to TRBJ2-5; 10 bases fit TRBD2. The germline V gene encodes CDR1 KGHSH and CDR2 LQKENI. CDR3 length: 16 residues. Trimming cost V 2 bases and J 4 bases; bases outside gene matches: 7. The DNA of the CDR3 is TGTGCCAGCTCACCAAGGGCTAGCGGGGGTCGAGAGACCCAGTACTTC. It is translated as CASSPRASGGRETQYF.

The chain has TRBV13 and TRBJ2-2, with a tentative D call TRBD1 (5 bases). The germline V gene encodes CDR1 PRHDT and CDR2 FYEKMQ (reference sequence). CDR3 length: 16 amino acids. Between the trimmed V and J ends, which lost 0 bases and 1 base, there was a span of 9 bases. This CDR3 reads CASSLGGARNTGELFF. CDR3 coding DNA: TGTGCCAGCAGCTTAGGAGGGGCCAGGAACACCGGGGAGCTGTTTTTT. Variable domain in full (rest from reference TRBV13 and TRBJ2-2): AAGVIQSPRHLIKEKRETATLKCYPIPRHDTVYWYQQGPGQDPQFLISFYEKMQSDKGSIPDRFSAQQFSDYHSELNMSSLELGDSALYFCASSLGGARNTGELFFGEGSRLTVL.

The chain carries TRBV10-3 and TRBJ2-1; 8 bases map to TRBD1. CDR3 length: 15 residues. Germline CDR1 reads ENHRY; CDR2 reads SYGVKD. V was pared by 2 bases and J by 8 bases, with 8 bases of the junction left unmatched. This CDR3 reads CAISEGQGEGDEQFF. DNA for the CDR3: TGTGCCATCAGTGAGGGACAGGGAGAAGGGGATGAGCAGTTCTTC.

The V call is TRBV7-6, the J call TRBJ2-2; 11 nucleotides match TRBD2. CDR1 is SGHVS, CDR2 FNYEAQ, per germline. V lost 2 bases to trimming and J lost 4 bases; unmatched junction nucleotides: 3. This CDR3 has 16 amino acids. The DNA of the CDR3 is TGTGCCAGCAGCTTACAACTAGCGGGAGCCACCGGGGAGCTGTTTTTT. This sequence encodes CASSLQLAGATGELFF.

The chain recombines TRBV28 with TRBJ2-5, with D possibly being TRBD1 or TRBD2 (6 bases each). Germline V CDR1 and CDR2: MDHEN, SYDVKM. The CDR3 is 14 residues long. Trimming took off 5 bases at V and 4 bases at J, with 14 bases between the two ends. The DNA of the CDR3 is TGTGCCAGCAGTCTATCGGGGGCTCGAGAGACCCAGTACTTC. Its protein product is CASSLSGARETQYF.